This is a list of T cell receptor beta chains from one sample in a study of response to subunit inactivated influenza vaccine. MiXCR, applied by TCRdb to the RT-PCR reads, yields one record per CDR3 protein. The top ten clones hold roughly 13% of a sample with about 530,000 distinct CDR3 sequences, approximately 12% of them seen once. The sample here was PBMCs from blood, taken 45 days after vaccination. These receptors came from a man in his fifties or sixties who received an inactivated influenza vaccine. Each CDR3 is given with its conserved first and last residue. A D gene is named only where the DNA matches it firmly. Rows may omit the clone size; those that give it use once, few, many or a size class.

abundance: NA; d_gene: TRBD1; v_gene: TRBV4-1; j_gene: TRBJ2-7; CDR3nt: TGCGCCAGCGCGGTCGGGACAGGCTCCTACGAGCAGTACTTC; CDR3aa: CASAVGTGSYEQYF
abundance: NA; d_gene: NA; v_gene: TRBV11-2; j_gene: TRBJ2-7; CDR3nt: TGTGCCAGCAGCTTAGATCGGGCCTCCTACGAGCATTACTTC; CDR3aa: CASSLDRASYEHYF
abundance: few; d_gene: TRBD2; v_gene: TRBV7-2; j_gene: TRBJ2-3; CDR3nt: TGTGCCAGCAGCTTTGCGCGGGGGTATGATACGCAGTATTTT; CDR3aa: CASSFARGYDTQYF
abundance: few; d_gene: NA; v_gene: TRBV7-2; j_gene: TRBJ2-7; CDR3nt: TGTGCCAGCAGTCCCAGGAAAGGAGTTCCCCCGGCCTACGAGCAGTACTTC; CDR3aa: CASSPRKGVPPAYEQYF
abundance: few; d_gene: NA; v_gene: TRBV12-3/TRBV12-4; j_gene: TRBJ1-5; CDR3nt: TGTGCCAGCAGCTCTGGAGGGAATAGCAATCAGCCCCAGCATTTT; CDR3aa: CASSSGGNSNQPQHF
abundance: many; d_gene: NA; v_gene: TRBV6-2/TRBV6-3; j_gene: TRBJ2-1; CDR3nt: TGTGCCAGCAGTTCCCGTTGGGGCGGTCCCTACAATGAGCAGTTCTTC; CDR3aa: CASSSRWGGPYNEQFF
abundance: few; d_gene: NA; v_gene: TRBV9; j_gene: TRBJ2-1; CDR3nt: TGTGCCAGCAGCGCGGACTCCGCTTACAATGAGCAGTTCTTC; CDR3aa: CASSADSAYNEQFF
abundance: few; d_gene: NA; v_gene: TRBV24-1; j_gene: TRBJ2-5; CDR3nt: TGTGCCACCAGTGATTCAGGGATGGTAGAGACCCAGTACTTC; CDR3aa: CATSDSGMVETQYF
abundance: few; d_gene: NA; v_gene: TRBV7-9; j_gene: TRBJ1-1; CDR3nt: TGTGCCAGCAGCTTAGGGGGCACTGTACTGGGCACTGAAGCTTTCTTT; CDR3aa: CASSLGGTVLGTEAFF
abundance: few; d_gene: NA; v_gene: TRBV20-1; j_gene: TRBJ1-1; CDR3nt: TGCAGTGCTAATAACCCGTACAGGCCGAACACTGAAGCTTTCTTT; CDR3aa: CSANNPYRPNTEAFF
abundance: NA; d_gene: NA; v_gene: TRBV4-3; j_gene: TRBJ2-1; CDR3nt: TGCGCCAGCATCCAAGATTGGCGACTGCTAAAAAATGAGCAGTTCTTC; CDR3aa: CASIQDWRLLKNEQFF